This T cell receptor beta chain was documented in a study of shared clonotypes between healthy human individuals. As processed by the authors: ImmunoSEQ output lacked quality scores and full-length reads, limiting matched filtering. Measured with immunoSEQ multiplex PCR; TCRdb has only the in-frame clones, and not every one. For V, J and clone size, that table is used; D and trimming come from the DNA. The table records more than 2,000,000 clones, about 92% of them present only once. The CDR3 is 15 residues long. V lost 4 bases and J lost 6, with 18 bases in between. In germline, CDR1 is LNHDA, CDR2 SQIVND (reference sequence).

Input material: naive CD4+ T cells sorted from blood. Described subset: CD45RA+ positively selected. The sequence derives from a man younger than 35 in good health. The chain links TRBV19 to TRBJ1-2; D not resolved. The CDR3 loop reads CASSTTWQARDGYTF. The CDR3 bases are TGTGCCAGTAGTACTACTTGGCAAGCACGGGATGGCTACACCTTC.